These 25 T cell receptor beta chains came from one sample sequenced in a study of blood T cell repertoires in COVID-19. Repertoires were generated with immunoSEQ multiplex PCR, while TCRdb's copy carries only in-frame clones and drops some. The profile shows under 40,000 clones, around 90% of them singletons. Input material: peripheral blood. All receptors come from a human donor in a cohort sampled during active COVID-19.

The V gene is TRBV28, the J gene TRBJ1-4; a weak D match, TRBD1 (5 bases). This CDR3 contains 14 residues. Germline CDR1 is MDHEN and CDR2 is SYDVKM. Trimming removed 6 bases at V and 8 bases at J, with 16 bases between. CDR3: CASSYGGREEKLFF. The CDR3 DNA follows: TGTGCCAGCAGCTACGGGGGACGGGAGGAAAAACTGTTTTTT.

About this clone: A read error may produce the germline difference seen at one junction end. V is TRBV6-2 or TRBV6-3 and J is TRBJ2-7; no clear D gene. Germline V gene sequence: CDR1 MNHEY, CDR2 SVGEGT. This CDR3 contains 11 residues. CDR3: CASSHSYEQYF. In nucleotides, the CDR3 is TGTGCCAGCAGTCACTCCTACGAGCAGTACTTC.

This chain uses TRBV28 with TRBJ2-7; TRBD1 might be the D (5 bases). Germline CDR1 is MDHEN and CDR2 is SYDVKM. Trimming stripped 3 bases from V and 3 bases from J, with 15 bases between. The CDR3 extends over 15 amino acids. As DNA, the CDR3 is TGTGCCAGCAGTTTTCAGGGATTGCGAGTCTACGAGCAGTACTTC. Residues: CASSFQGLRVYEQYF.

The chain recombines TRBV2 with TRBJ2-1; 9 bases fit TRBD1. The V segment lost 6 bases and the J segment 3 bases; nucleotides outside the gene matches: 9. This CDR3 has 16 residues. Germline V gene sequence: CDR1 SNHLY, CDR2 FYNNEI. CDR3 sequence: CASRVRQGGSYNEQFF. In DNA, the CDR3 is TGTGCCAGCAGAGTTAGACAGGGGGGGAGCTACAATGAGCAGTTCTTC.

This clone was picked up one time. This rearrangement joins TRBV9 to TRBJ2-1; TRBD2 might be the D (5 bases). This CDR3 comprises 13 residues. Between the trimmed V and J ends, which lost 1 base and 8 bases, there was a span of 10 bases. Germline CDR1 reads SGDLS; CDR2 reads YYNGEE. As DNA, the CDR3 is TGTGCCAGCAGCGTATCTAGCATCTATGAGCAGTTCTTC. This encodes CASSVSSIYEQFF. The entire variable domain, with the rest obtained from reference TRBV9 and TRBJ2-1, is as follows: DSGVTQTPKHLITATGQRVTLRCSPRSGDLSVYWYQQSLDQGLQFLIQYYNGEERAKGNILERFSAQQFPDLHSELNLSSLELGDSALYFCASSVSSIYEQFFGPGTRLTVL.

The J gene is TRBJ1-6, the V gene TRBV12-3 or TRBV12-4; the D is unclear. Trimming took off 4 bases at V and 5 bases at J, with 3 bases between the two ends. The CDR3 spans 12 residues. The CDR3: CASSSNNSPLHF. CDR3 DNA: TGTGCCAGCAGTTCAAATAATTCACCCCTCCACTTT.

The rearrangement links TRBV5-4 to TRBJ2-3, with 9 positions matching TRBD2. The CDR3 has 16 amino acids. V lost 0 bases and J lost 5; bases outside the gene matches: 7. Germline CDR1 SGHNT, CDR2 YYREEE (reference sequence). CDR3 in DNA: TGTGCCAGCAGCTTGGTGGCGGGGGGGCTCGTAGATACGCAGTATTTT. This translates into CASSLVAGGLVDTQYF.

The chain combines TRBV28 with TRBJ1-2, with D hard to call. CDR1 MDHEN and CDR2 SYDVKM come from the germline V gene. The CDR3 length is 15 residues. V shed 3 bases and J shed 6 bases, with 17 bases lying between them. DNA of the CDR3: TGTGCCAGCAGTTTCCCCCCGGGAGGGCCGAATGGCTACACCTTC. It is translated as CASSFPPGGPNGYTF.

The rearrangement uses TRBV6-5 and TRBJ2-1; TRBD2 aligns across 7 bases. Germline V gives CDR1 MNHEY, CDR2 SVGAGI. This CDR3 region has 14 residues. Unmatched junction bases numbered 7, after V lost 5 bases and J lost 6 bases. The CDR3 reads CASSPQLAINEQFF. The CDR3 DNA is TGTGCCAGCAGTCCTCAACTAGCGATCAATGAGCAGTTCTTC.

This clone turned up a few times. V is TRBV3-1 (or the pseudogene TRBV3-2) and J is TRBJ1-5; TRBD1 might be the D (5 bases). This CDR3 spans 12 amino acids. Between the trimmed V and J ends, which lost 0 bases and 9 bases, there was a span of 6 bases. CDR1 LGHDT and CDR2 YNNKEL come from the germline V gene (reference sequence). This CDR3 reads CASSQEGRPQHF. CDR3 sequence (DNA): TGTGCCAGCAGCCAAGAGGGGCGGCCCCAGCATTTT.

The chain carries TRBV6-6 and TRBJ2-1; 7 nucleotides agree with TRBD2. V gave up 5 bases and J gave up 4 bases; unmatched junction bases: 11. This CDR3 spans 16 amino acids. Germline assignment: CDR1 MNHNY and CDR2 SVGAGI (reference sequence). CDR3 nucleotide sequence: TGTGCCAGCAGTAAGCCTAGCGGAGTTATGTACAATGAGCAGTTCTTC. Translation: CASSKPSGVMYNEQFF.

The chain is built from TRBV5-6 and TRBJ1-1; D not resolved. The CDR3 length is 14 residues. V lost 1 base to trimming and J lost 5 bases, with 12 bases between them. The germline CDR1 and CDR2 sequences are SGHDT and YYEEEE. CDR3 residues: CASSLNFERTEAFF. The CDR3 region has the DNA TGTGCCAGCAGCTTGAACTTTGAGCGGACTGAAGCTTTCTTT.

CDR3 coding DNA: TGTGCCAGCAGTGAACCGGGAACGCCAAATCAGCCCCAGCATTTT. This translates into CASSEPGTPNQPQHF. The chain recombines TRBV2 with TRBJ1-5; D is undetermined. Germline V lookup: CDR1 SNHLY, CDR2 FYNNEI. Trimming stripped 2 bases from V and 4 bases from J, with 12 bases between. The CDR3 contains 15 residues.

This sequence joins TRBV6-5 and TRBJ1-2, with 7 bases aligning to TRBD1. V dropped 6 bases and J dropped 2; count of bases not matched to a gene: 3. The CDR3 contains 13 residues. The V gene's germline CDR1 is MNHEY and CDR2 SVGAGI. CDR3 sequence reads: CASRLGQNYGYTF. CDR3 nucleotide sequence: TGTGCCAGCAGGCTGGGACAGAACTATGGCTACACCTTC.

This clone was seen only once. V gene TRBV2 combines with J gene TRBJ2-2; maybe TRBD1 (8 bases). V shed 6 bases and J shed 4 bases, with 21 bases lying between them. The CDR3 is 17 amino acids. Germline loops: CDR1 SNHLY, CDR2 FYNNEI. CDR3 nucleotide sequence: TGTGCCAGCAGCCGAACTCCAGGGGGCGGGGGCACCGGGGAGCTGTTTTTT. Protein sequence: CASSRTPGGGGTGELFF.

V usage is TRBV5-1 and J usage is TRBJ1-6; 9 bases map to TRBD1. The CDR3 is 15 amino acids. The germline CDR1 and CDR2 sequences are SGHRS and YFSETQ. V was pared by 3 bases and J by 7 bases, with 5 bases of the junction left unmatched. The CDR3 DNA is TGCGCCAGCAGCTCGGGACAGGGAGCGAATTCACCCCTCCACTTT. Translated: CASSSGQGANSPLHF.

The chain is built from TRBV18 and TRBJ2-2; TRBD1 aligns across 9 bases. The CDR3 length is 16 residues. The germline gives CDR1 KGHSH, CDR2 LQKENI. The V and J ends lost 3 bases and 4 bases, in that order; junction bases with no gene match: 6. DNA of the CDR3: TGTGCCAGCTCACCGACGGGACAGGGTCCCACCGGGGAGCTGTTTTTT. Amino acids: CASSPTGQGPTGELFF.

The CDR3 region has the DNA TGTGCCAGCTCACCCCCAGGACAGGCTAGCTCCTACAATGAGCAGTTCTTC. As protein: CASSPPGQASSYNEQFF. The chain links TRBV18 to TRBJ2-1; 7 positions match TRBD1. The CDR3 extends over 17 amino acids. CDR1 and CDR2 from the germline V gene are KGHSH and LQKENI. The junction had 8 bases not matched to a gene; V was cut back by 3 bases and J by 0 bases.

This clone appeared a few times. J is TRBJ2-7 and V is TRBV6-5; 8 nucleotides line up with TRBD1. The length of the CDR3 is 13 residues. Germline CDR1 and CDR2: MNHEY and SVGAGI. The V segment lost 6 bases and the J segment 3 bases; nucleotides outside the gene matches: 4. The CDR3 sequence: CASSLGQGYEQYF. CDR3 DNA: TGTGCCAGCAGCCTCGGACAGGGCTACGAGCAGTACTTC.

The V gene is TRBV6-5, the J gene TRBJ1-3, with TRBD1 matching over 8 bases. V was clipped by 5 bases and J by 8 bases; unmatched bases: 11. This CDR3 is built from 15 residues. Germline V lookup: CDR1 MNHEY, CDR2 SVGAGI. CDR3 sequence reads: CASSPQGARVDTIYF. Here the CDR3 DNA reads TGTGCCAGCAGTCCGCAGGGGGCGCGGGTGGACACCATATATTTT.

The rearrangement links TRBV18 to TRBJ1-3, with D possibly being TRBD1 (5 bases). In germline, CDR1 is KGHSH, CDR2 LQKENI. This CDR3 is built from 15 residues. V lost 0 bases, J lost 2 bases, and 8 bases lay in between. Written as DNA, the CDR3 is TGTGCCAGCTCACCACCGACAGTAGCTGGAAACACCATATATTTT. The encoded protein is CASSPPTVAGNTIYF.

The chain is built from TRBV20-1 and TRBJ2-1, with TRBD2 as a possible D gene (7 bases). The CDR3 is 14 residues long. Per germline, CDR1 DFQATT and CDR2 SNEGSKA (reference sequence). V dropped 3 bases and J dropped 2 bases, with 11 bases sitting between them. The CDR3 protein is CSASRGGPYNEQFF. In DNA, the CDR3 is TGCAGTGCTAGTCGCGGGGGCCCCTACAATGAGCAGTTCTTC.

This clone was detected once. Here the CDR3 reads CAISESAHNTEAFF. CDR3 in DNA: TGTGCCATCAGTGAGTCGGCACACAACACTGAAGCTTTCTTT. This chain links TRBV10-3 with TRBJ1-1, with D hard to call. V gave up 0 bases and J gave up 2 bases, with 7 bases separating them. Germline CDR1 is ENHRY and CDR2 is SYGVKD. The CDR3 has 14 amino acids.

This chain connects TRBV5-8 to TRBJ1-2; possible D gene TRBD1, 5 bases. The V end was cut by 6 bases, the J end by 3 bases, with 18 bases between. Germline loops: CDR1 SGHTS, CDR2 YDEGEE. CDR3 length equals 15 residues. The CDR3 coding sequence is TGTGCCAGCAAGTCCCCAGGGTACGATTACTATGGCTACACCTTC. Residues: CASKSPGYDYYGYTF.

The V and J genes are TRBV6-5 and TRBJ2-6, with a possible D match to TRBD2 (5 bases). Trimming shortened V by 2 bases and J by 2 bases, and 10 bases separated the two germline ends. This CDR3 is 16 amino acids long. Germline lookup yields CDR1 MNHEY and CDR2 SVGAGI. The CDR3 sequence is CASSYDGGPGANVLTF. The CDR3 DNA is TGTGCCAGCAGTTACGACGGCGGGCCTGGGGCCAACGTCCTGACTTTC.